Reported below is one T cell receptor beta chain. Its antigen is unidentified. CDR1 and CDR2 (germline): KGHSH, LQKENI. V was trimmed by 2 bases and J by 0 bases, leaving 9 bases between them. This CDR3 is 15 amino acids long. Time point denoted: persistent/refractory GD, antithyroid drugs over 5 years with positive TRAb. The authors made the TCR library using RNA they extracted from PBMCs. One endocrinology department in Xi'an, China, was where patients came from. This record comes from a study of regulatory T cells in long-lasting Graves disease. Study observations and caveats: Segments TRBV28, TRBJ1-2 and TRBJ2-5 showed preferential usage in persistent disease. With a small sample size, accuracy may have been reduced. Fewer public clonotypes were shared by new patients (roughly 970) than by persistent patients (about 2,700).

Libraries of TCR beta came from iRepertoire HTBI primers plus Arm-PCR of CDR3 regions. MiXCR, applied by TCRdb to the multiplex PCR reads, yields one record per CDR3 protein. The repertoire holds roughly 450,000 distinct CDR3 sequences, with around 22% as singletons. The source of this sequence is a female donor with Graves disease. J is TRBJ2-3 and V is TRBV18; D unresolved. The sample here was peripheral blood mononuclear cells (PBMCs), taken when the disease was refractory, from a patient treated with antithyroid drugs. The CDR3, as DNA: TGTGCCAGCTCACCAATCGTTGGGAGCACAGATACGCAGTATTTT. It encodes CASSPIVGSTDTQYF.